The rows below give T cell receptor beta chains drawn from one sample of a study of OX40 agonist ivuxolimab in advanced cancers. The table came from immunoSEQ multiplex PCR; TCRdb's copy has only in-frame clones and leaves some out. In the table there are 90,000 to 100,000 clones, around 96% of which are singletons. This specimen was CD4+ or CD8+ T cells sorted from blood, taken in a trial of the OX40 agonist ivuxolimab. These receptors were taken from an adult with an advanced solid tumor such as melanoma, head and neck, liver or kidney cancer. Both conserved end residues are part of each CDR3. The order of the fields is clone size, J gene, V gene, D gene, CDR3 DNA, CDR3 protein. The D gene is left open where the match is weak. Not all rows give a size; the values are once, few, many and, for expanded clones, a class.

abundance: once
j_gene: TRBJ2-5
v_gene: TRBV28
d_gene: -
CDR3nt: TGTGCCAGCAGTCGTCTTAGATGGGAAGAGACCCAGTACTTC
CDR3aa: CASSRLRWEETQYF

abundance: few
j_gene: TRBJ1-1
v_gene: TRBV4-2
d_gene: -
CDR3nt: TGTGCCAGCAGCCAAGTGCCGGGAAACACTGAAGCTTTCTTT
CDR3aa: CASSQVPGNTEAFF

abundance: -
j_gene: TRBJ2-5
v_gene: TRBV7-7
d_gene: TRBD2
CDR3nt: TGTGCCAGCAGCTTATTCGCGGGAGGGTGGGAGACCCAGTACTTC
CDR3aa: CASSLFAGGWETQYF

abundance: few
j_gene: TRBJ1-6
v_gene: TRBV2
d_gene: TRBD1
CDR3nt: TGTGCCAGCAGAGCTACGACAGGGGCGCATTCACCCCTCCACTTT
CDR3aa: CASRATTGAHSPLHF

abundance: -
j_gene: TRBJ2-4
v_gene: TRBV28
d_gene: -
CDR3nt: TGTGCCAGCAGCCCTACTCCAGGGCCAACCAAAAACATTCAGTACTTC
CDR3aa: CASSPTPGPTKNIQYF

abundance: -
j_gene: TRBJ2-7
v_gene: TRBV4-3
d_gene: -
CDR3nt: TGCGCCAGCAGCCAAGGAAACCACCTTCTCTACGAGCAGTACTTC
CDR3aa: CASSQGNHLLYEQYF

abundance: -
j_gene: TRBJ2-5
v_gene: TRBV27
d_gene: -
CDR3nt: TGTGCCAGCAGTTCCCCTCGGGGGGCAGAAGAGACCCAGTACTTC
CDR3aa: CASSSPRGAEETQYF

abundance: -
j_gene: TRBJ2-3
v_gene: TRBV6-5
d_gene: TRBD1
CDR3nt: TGTGCCAGCAGTCCGACAGGGAATACGCAGTATTTT
CDR3aa: CASSPTGNTQYF

abundance: -
j_gene: TRBJ1-4
v_gene: TRBV30
d_gene: -
CDR3nt: TGTGCCTCGGCCCGGGACATTGGCGAAAAACTGTTTTTT
CDR3aa: CASARDIGEKLFF

abundance: -
j_gene: TRBJ2-3
v_gene: TRBV1
d_gene: -
CDR3nt: TGCACCAGCAGCCAAGAGTCTAGGGGGGCCCCGGGGACAGATACGCAGTATTTT
CDR3aa: CTSSQESRGAPGTDTQYF

abundance: -
j_gene: TRBJ1-2
v_gene: TRBV4-3
d_gene: TRBD1
CDR3nt: TGCGCCAGCAGCCCCGGGACAGCGGGCTATGGCTACACCTTC
CDR3aa: CASSPGTAGYGYTF

abundance: -
j_gene: TRBJ2-5
v_gene: TRBV13
d_gene: -
CDR3nt: TGTGCCAGCAGCTTGATGACCGATGGGGGAGAGACCCAGTACTTC
CDR3aa: CASSLMTDGGETQYF

abundance: -
j_gene: TRBJ1-1
v_gene: TRBV18
d_gene: -
CDR3nt: TGTGCCAGCTCACCGGCAGGGTCGAACACTGAAGCTTTCTTT
CDR3aa: CASSPAGSNTEAFF

abundance: -
j_gene: TRBJ2-1
v_gene: TRBV5-1
d_gene: -
CDR3nt: TGCGCCAGCAGCCCCCTAGAGACTACCTACAATGAGCAGTTCTTC
CDR3aa: CASSPLETTYNEQFF

abundance: once
j_gene: TRBJ1-2
v_gene: TRBV7-9
d_gene: -
CDR3nt: TGTGCCAGCAGCCCACCAAACAAGGGACCGGACTATGGCTACACCTTC
CDR3aa: CASSPPNKGPDYGYTF

abundance: -
j_gene: TRBJ2-1
v_gene: TRBV28
d_gene: TRBD2
CDR3nt: TGTGCCAGCAGTTTAGATCTAGCGGGTGGGTTCTACAATGAGCAGTTCTTC
CDR3aa: CASSLDLAGGFYNEQFF

abundance: -
j_gene: TRBJ2-7
v_gene: TRBV5-1
d_gene: TRBD1
CDR3nt: TGCGCCAGCAGCCCCGGGACAGACTACTCCTACGAGCAGTACTTC
CDR3aa: CASSPGTDYSYEQYF

abundance: -
j_gene: TRBJ1-2
v_gene: TRBV2
d_gene: -
CDR3nt: TGTGCCAGTTTTGGGCAGACAGGTCCCGACGGCTACACCTTC
CDR3aa: CASFGQTGPDGYTF

abundance: -
j_gene: TRBJ2-5
v_gene: TRBV6-5
d_gene: TRBD2
CDR3nt: TGTGCCAGCAGTTCGGGACTAGCGGGAGTGTTGGAGACCCAGTACTTC
CDR3aa: CASSSGLAGVLETQYF

abundance: -
j_gene: TRBJ2-5
v_gene: TRBV7-3
d_gene: -
CDR3nt: TGTGCCAGCAGCTTAAATTTGGGTTTCCAAGAGACCCAGTACTTC
CDR3aa: CASSLNLGFQETQYF

abundance: -
j_gene: TRBJ2-1
v_gene: TRBV28
d_gene: -
CDR3nt: TGTGCCAGCAGTTCCCTGGATAGGATGGACTACAATGAGCAGTTCTTC
CDR3aa: CASSSLDRMDYNEQFF

abundance: -
j_gene: TRBJ2-7
v_gene: TRBV27
d_gene: -
CDR3nt: TGTGCCAGCAGGAGTGCAGGGGGGATGAGCTCCTACGAGCAGTACTTC
CDR3aa: CASRSAGGMSSYEQYF

abundance: -
j_gene: TRBJ2-7
v_gene: TRBV7-9
d_gene: -
CDR3nt: TGTGCCAGCAGCTTAGTCGGGCAGGCACTGCGCGAGCAGTACTTC
CDR3aa: CASSLVGQALREQYF

abundance: -
j_gene: TRBJ1-1
v_gene: TRBV28
d_gene: -
CDR3nt: TGTGCCAGCAGTTCCGGAATGAACACTGAAGCTTTCTTT
CDR3aa: CASSSGMNTEAFF

abundance: -
j_gene: TRBJ1-1
v_gene: TRBV7-9
d_gene: -
CDR3nt: TGTGCCAGCAGCTTAGCGGGGGGCCGAGGGGGTGAAGCTTTCTTT
CDR3aa: CASSLAGGRGGEAFF

abundance: -
j_gene: TRBJ1-2
v_gene: TRBV28
d_gene: -
CDR3nt: TGTGCCAGCAGTTTTATGCCGGACAGCTCCTATGGCTACACCTTC
CDR3aa: CASSFMPDSSYGYTF

abundance: -
j_gene: TRBJ2-1
v_gene: TRBV7-9
d_gene: -
CDR3nt: TGTGCCAGCAGCTTAGAGGCTGAGCAGTTCTTC
CDR3aa: CASSLEAEQFF

abundance: -
j_gene: TRBJ1-1
v_gene: TRBV6-1
d_gene: -
CDR3nt: TGTGCCAGCAGGGGGGCGGAGAACACTGAAGCTTTCTTT
CDR3aa: CASRGAENTEAFF

abundance: -
j_gene: TRBJ2-2
v_gene: TRBV5-1
d_gene: -
CDR3nt: TGCGCCAGCAGCTTGGAAGGGTACGGGGAGCTGTTTTTT
CDR3aa: CASSLEGYGELFF

abundance: -
j_gene: TRBJ2-4
v_gene: TRBV6-5
d_gene: TRBD1
CDR3nt: TGTGCCAGCAGTTACTCCCCAGGGGGCGGGAACATTCAGTACTTC
CDR3aa: CASSYSPGGGNIQYF

abundance: -
j_gene: TRBJ2-6
v_gene: TRBV27
d_gene: -
CDR3nt: TGTGCCAGCAGTTTCTCTGGGGCCAACGTCCTGACTTTC
CDR3aa: CASSFSGANVLTF

abundance: -
j_gene: TRBJ2-5
v_gene: TRBV5-6
d_gene: TRBD2
CDR3nt: TGTGCCAGCAGCTTGCTCGTTGCGGGGGGCACCCAAGAGACCCAGTACTTC
CDR3aa: CASSLLVAGGTQETQYF

abundance: -
j_gene: TRBJ2-1
v_gene: TRBV11-2
d_gene: TRBD1
CDR3nt: TGTGCCAGCAGCTTCAGCGGGACAGGGGATTTGGGGGGTGAGCAGTTCTTC
CDR3aa: CASSFSGTGDLGGEQFF

abundance: -
j_gene: TRBJ2-7
v_gene: TRBV11-1
d_gene: -
CDR3nt: TGTGCCAGCAGCTCTTGGGACGGATCCTACGAGCAGTACTTC
CDR3aa: CASSSWDGSYEQYF

abundance: -
j_gene: TRBJ1-1
v_gene: TRBV5-6
d_gene: -
CDR3nt: TGTGCCAGCAGCCACGAACCAGGGAACACTGAAGCTTTCTTT
CDR3aa: CASSHEPGNTEAFF

abundance: -
j_gene: TRBJ2-7
v_gene: TRBV9
d_gene: TRBD2
CDR3nt: TGTGCCAGCAGCGTAGGGAGCGGGACCTACGAGCAGTACTTC
CDR3aa: CASSVGSGTYEQYF

abundance: once
j_gene: TRBJ1-1
v_gene: TRBV4-3
d_gene: -
CDR3nt: TGCGCCAGCAGCCAATGGAAGGAAGGGGGCACTGAAGCTTTCTTT
CDR3aa: CASSQWKEGGTEAFF

abundance: -
j_gene: TRBJ1-1
v_gene: TRBV7-6
d_gene: TRBD1
CDR3nt: TGTGCCAGCAGCTTTGGGACAGGGGGTAGGATGAACACTGAAGCTTTCTTT
CDR3aa: CASSFGTGGRMNTEAFF

abundance: -
j_gene: TRBJ2-3
v_gene: TRBV7-3
d_gene: TRBD2
CDR3nt: TGTGCCAGCAGCGCGTCCGGCGGGGGGGCGGATACGCAGTATTTT
CDR3aa: CASSASGGGADTQYF

abundance: -
j_gene: TRBJ2-7
v_gene: TRBV6-5
d_gene: -
CDR3nt: TGTGCCAGCAGTTACTCGGGAGTATACGAGCAGTACTTC
CDR3aa: CASSYSGVYEQYF

abundance: -
j_gene: TRBJ2-3
v_gene: TRBV9
d_gene: TRBD2
CDR3nt: TGTGCCAGCAGCGGAACCCTAGCGGGGGCCCCCCTGTATTTT
CDR3aa: CASSGTLAGAPLYF

abundance: -
j_gene: TRBJ2-3
v_gene: TRBV30
d_gene: -
CDR3nt: TGTGCTTTTAGGGCGACTAGCACAGATACGCAGTATTTT
CDR3aa: CAFRATSTDTQYF

abundance: -
j_gene: TRBJ2-6
v_gene: TRBV25-1
d_gene: -
CDR3nt: TGTGCCAGCAGTGAGGAGGGACCTGGGGCCAACGTCCTGACTTTC
CDR3aa: CASSEEGPGANVLTF

abundance: -
j_gene: TRBJ1-3
v_gene: TRBV5-5
d_gene: -
CDR3nt: TGTGCCAGCAGCTTACCCTACAGCTCTGGAAACACCATATATTTT
CDR3aa: CASSLPYSSGNTIYF

abundance: -
j_gene: TRBJ2-1
v_gene: TRBV5-6
d_gene: -
CDR3nt: TGTGCCAGCAGCTTGGTTGACGCAAAGCAGTTCTTC
CDR3aa: CASSLVDAKQFF

abundance: -
j_gene: TRBJ1-2
v_gene: TRBV7-3
d_gene: -
CDR3nt: TGTGCCAGCAGCTCGTCAGGGGATTCTAACTATGGCTACACCTTC
CDR3aa: CASSSSGDSNYGYTF

abundance: -
j_gene: TRBJ2-5
v_gene: TRBV7-8
d_gene: -
CDR3nt: TGTGCCAGCACCTCCAGTCTAGCGAACCAAGAGACCCAGTACTTC
CDR3aa: CASTSSLANQETQYF

abundance: -
j_gene: TRBJ1-6
v_gene: TRBV6-5
d_gene: -
CDR3nt: TGTGCCAGCAGCCCCGGGCTTGCACCCCTCCACTTT
CDR3aa: CASSPGLAPLHF